Listed below are T cell receptor beta chains from one sample, sequenced in a study of blood T cell repertoires in COVID-19. Some clones are missing from TCRdb's copy, which holds only in-frame ones; the method was immunoSEQ multiplex PCR. The data hold 200,000 to 250,000 clones, with about 86% observed a single time. Source material: peripheral blood. Receptors originate from a woman aged 45-60 years with COVID-19, enrolled during active disease. The CDR3 runs from the conserved cysteine through the conserved F or W. The D gene is left open where the match is weak. The size entry is marked missing in some rows and otherwise reads once, few, many or a size class.

TRBV19	TRBD1	TRBJ2-1	NA	CATKRRTGSSYNEQFF	TGTGCCACCAAACGCCGGACAGGGAGCTCCTACAATGAGCAGTTCTTC
TRBV27	TRBD1	TRBJ1-1	NA	CASSLKTGGAVTEAFF	TGTGCCAGCAGTCTTAAGACAGGGGGCGCGGTAACTGAAGCTTTCTTT
TRBV19	TRBD1	TRBJ2-2	NA	CATEPGTGNTGELFF	TGTGCCACCGAACCGGGGACAGGGAACACCGGGGAGCTGTTTTTT
TRBV13	NA	TRBJ2-2	NA	CASSSQGNTGELFF	TGTGCCAGCAGTTCACAGGGAAACACCGGGGAGCTGTTTTTT
TRBV27	TRBD2	TRBJ2-3	NA	CAGHPPGLGTDTQYF	TGTGCCGGTCACCCCCCGGGACTAGGAACAGATACGCAGTATTTT
TRBV27	TRBD1	TRBJ2-2	NA	CASSLWTGSGELFF	TGTGCCAGCAGTTTATGGACAGGGTCCGGGGAGCTGTTTTTT
TRBV4-1	TRBD2	TRBJ2-7	NA	CASSQNYQSASGLYF	TGCGCCAGCAGCCAAAATTATCAGTCGGCTAGCGGGTTGTACTTC
TRBV12-5	NA	TRBJ1-5	NA	CASGLVGRDQPQHF	TGTGCTAGTGGTTTGGTGGGGAGGGATCAGCCCCAGCATTTT
TRBV5-6	NA	TRBJ2-1	few	CASSLDILKNEQFF	TGTGCCAGCAGCTTGGACATTTTGAAGAATGAGCAGTTCTTC
TRBV9	NA	TRBJ1-1	few	CASSVGTGQAFF	TGTGCCAGCAGCGTAGGAACAGGGCAGGCTTTCTTT
TRBV5-1	TRBD1	TRBJ1-2	once	CASSLGQGRVNYGYTF	TGCGCCAGCAGCTTGGGACAGGGGCGAGTCAACTATGGCTACACCTTC
TRBV28	NA	TRBJ1-6	once	CASTENRDGSPLHF	TGTGCCAGCACTGAAAACAGGGACGGTTCACCCCTCCACTTT
TRBV13	TRBD1	TRBJ2-1	NA	CASSRDRSYNEQFF	TGTGCCAGCAGCCGGGACAGGTCCTACAATGAGCAGTTCTTC
TRBV19	NA	TRBJ2-3	NA	CASSYNTDTQYF	TGTGCCAGTAGTTATAACACAGATACGCAGTATTTT
TRBV2	TRBD2	TRBJ2-2	NA	CASSESGGAGELFF	TGTGCCAGCAGTGAGAGCGGGGGGGCCGGGGAGCTGTTTTTT
TRBV20-1	NA	TRBJ1-1	few	CSARAPPAFF	TGCAGTGCTAGAGCCCCCCCGGCTTTCTTT
TRBV5-4	NA	TRBJ2-4	NA	CASSLGGPEKAKNIQYF	TGTGCCAGCAGCTTGGGGGGGCCGGAGAAAGCCAAAAACATTCAGTACTTC
TRBV5-1	TRBD1	TRBJ2-3	NA	CASSLTGGAEDTQYF	TGCGCCAGCAGCTTGACAGGGGGCGCGGAGGATACGCAGTATTTT
TRBV6-5	NA	TRBJ1-5	NA	CATARGQNNQPQHF	TGTGCCACCGCCAGAGGGCAGAACAATCAGCCCCAGCATTTT
TRBV11-2	TRBD1	TRBJ2-5	once	CASSLGQLQETQYF	TGTGCCAGCAGCCTGGGACAGCTTCAAGAGACCCAGTACTTC
TRBV5-1	NA	TRBJ1-1	NA	CASTQDIGATEAFF	TGCGCCAGCACTCAAGATATAGGGGCCACTGAAGCTTTCTTT
TRBV6-2/TRBV6-3	TRBD1	TRBJ2-1	NA	CASSYGSSGGQGEQFF	TGTGCCAGCAGTTATGGGTCGTCAGGGGGCCAAGGGGAGCAGTTCTTC
TRBV19	NA	TRBJ1-5	NA	CASSIRGGQGRSNQPQHF	TGTGCCAGTAGTATTAGGGGAGGCCAGGGAAGGAGCAATCAGCCCCAGCATTTT
TRBV9	TRBD1	TRBJ1-2	NA	CASSLGQGDGYTF	TGTGCCAGCAGCTTGGGACAGGGGGATGGCTACACCTTC
TRBV11-3	NA	TRBJ2-5	NA	CASSPSTGATQYF	TGTGCCAGCAGCCCTTCGACGGGTGCGACCCAGTACTTC